Each of the 21 T cell receptor beta chains below was sequenced from the same sample in a study of T cell responses to AZD1222 COVID-19 vaccine (dated by TCRdb to about 2021). The method behind the library was the immunoSEQ multiplex PCR assay. TCRdb limited this immuneACCESS table to in-frame rearrangements with V and J called. A share of clones is missing; checked studies link under half to unresolved V genes, and the rest is unexplained. This sample has approximately 200,000 clones in its table, and 88% of those were observed once. About 8% of the sample rests with the top ten. In the paper's terms, the time point label means: baseline before first vaccination. Sample: peripheral blood, taken on day 0 of AZD1222 vaccination. The receptors shown here come from an adult in good health.

The V and J genes are TRBV19 and TRBJ2-7; 7 bases map to TRBD2. J gave up 4 bases and V 1 base, and 10 bases lay outside the gene matches. The germline V gene encodes CDR1 LNHDA and CDR2 SQIVND (reference sequence). The CDR3 covers 16 residues. In DNA, the CDR3 is TGTGCCAGTAGTATAGGAGGAAGGAGGGGACTATACGAGCAGTACTTC. Amino acids: CASSIGGRRGLYEQYF.

The J gene is TRBJ2-3, the V gene TRBV5-1, with a possible D match to TRBD2 (6 bases). V shed 9 bases and J shed 0 bases, with 17 bases lying between them. Looked up from germline, CDR1 is SGHRS and CDR2 is YFSETQ. The CDR3 has 15 residues. The CDR3 DNA reads TGCGCCACCACAGAGGGGACTCGGAGCACAGATACGCAGTATTTT. Translated, it gives CATTEGTRSTDTQYF. Filled out from reference TRBV5-1 and TRBJ2-3, the complete variable domain reads KAGVTQTPRYLIKTRGQQVTLSCSPISGHRSVSWYQQTPGQGLQFLFEYFSETQRNKGNFPGRFSGRQFSNSRSEMNVSTLELGDSALYLCATTEGTRSTDTQYFGPGTRLTVL.

The chain combines TRBV5-1 with TRBJ2-7; maybe TRBD2 (6 bases). The germline CDR1 and CDR2 sequences are SGHRS and YFSETQ. The germline V and J ends were trimmed by 0 bases and 2 bases, with 12 bases remaining between them. The CDR3 sequence is 15 residues long. CDR3 sequence (DNA): TGCGCCAGCAGCTTGGCCAGTAGCGGAACCTACGAGCAGTACTTC. Its translation is CASSLASSGTYEQYF.

The chain combines TRBV19 with TRBJ1-2, with D unresolved. Germline CDR1 reads LNHDA; CDR2 reads SQIVND (reference sequence). CDR3 length: 17 amino acids. V lost 6 bases to trimming and J lost 4 bases, with 24 bases between them. For the CDR3, the DNA is TGTGCCAGTAGAAGGTCTGGGCGGGGTGAAGGGAGCTATGGCTACACCTTC. It translates to CASRRSGRGEGSYGYTF. The whole variable domain, filled in from reference TRBV19 and TRBJ1-2, reads DGGITQSPKYLFRKEGQNVTLSCEQNLNHDAMYWYRQDPGQGLRLIYYSQIVNDFQKGDIAEGYSVSREKKESFPLTVTSAQKNPTAFYLCASRRSGRGEGSYGYTFGSGTRLTVV.

The chain is built from TRBV7-8 and TRBJ1-5, with D possibly TRBD1 on 5 matching bases. From germline, CDR1 is SGHVS and CDR2 FQNEAQ. The V and J ends lost 3 bases and 4 bases respectively, with 16 bases between them. This CDR3 has 16 residues. This chain's CDR3 is CASSFGGLKINQPQHF. The CDR3 bases are TGTGCCAGCAGCTTTGGGGGACTAAAGATAAATCAGCCCCAGCATTTT. The full variable domain, with the rest looked up from reference TRBV7-8 and TRBJ1-5, is GAGVSQSPRYKVAKRGQDVALRCDPISGHVSLFWYQQALGQGPEFLTYFQNEAQLDKSGLPSDRFFAERPEGSVSTLKIQRTQQEDSAVYLCASSFGGLKINQPQHFGDGTRLSIL.

This clone was seen once. The V and J genes are TRBV28 and TRBJ2-7; 7 nucleotides align to TRBD2. Per the germline V gene, CDR1 is MDHEN and CDR2 is SYDVKM. The CDR3 extends over 13 amino acids. Trimming took 8 bases from V and 3 from J; bases not matched to a gene: 7. CDR3 bases: TGTGCCAGCGCGGGGGTACGGTACTACGAGCAGTACTTC. As protein: CASAGVRYYEQYF.

The chain links TRBV5-1 to TRBJ2-7; D possibly corresponds to TRBD2 (6 bases). The CDR3 extends over 14 amino acids. The V end was cut by 4 bases, the J end by 4 bases, with 15 bases between. Germline loops: CDR1 SGHRS, CDR2 YFSETQ. The CDR3 sequence: CASSATIGTYEQYF. CDR3 nucleotides: TGCGCCAGCAGCGCGACGATCGGGACTTACGAGCAGTACTTC.

The V and J genes are TRBV7-8 and TRBJ2-5, with 7 bases lining up with TRBD1. V lost 1 base and J lost 1; bases outside the gene matches: 6. Germline-derived CDR1 and CDR2 are SGHVS and FQNEAQ. The CDR3 sequence is 16 residues long. The CDR3 DNA follows: TGTGCCAGCAGCTTAGGCCGGACAGGACTCCAAGAGACCCAGTACTTC. Its protein is CASSLGRTGLQETQYF.

The gene calls are TRBV2 and TRBJ2-2; D is possibly TRBD2 (6 bases). The CDR3 spans 14 residues. The germline gives CDR1 SNHLY, CDR2 FYNNEI. Trimming removed 7 bases at V and 6 bases at J, with 15 bases between. The CDR3 sequence is CASNRNAGPGELFF. CDR3 bases: TGTGCCAGCAACCGAAACGCGGGGCCCGGGGAGCTGTTTTTT.

V gene TRBV28 combines with J gene TRBJ1-5; TRBD1 agrees at 9 bases. CDR1 and CDR2 (germline): MDHEN, SYDVKM. CDR3 length: 17 residues. With V trimmed by 6 bases and J by 4 bases, 13 bases remained unmatched. The CDR3 loop is CASSQWRGQGMNQPQHF. In DNA form, the CDR3 reads TGTGCCAGCAGCCAATGGAGGGGACAGGGAATGAATCAGCCCCAGCATTTT.

The chain has TRBV18 and TRBJ2-7; TRBD1 matches at 8 bases. Looked up from germline, CDR1 is KGHSH and CDR2 is LQKENI. V shed 3 bases, J shed 0 bases, and the junction held 7 bases outside the gene matches. The CDR3 loop spans 16 amino acids. As DNA, the CDR3 is TGTGCCAGCTCACCCGCTACAGGGGGTGCCTCCTACGAGCAGTACTTC. Amino acids: CASSPATGGASYEQYF.

This clone was counted between two and nine times. Different DNA sequences within this sample yield the same CDR3. The chain is built from TRBV7-3 and TRBJ1-3, with 9 bases matching TRBD1. The CDR3 spans 15 residues. CDR1 and CDR2 from the germline V gene are SGHTA and FQGTGA. V shed 5 bases and J 3 bases; nucleotides not matched to a gene: 5. In DNA form, the CDR3 reads TGTGCCAGCAGCCCTGGGACAGGGAGTGGAAACACCATATATTTT. The encoded protein is CASSPGTGSGNTIYF.

The genes are TRBV19 and TRBJ1-5; D is unclear. CDR1 is LNHDA, CDR2 SQIVND, per germline (reference sequence). The CDR3 contains 16 residues. V shed 2 bases and J shed 3 bases, with 14 bases lying between them. CDR3 in amino acids: CASSIIRMAYNQPQHF. The CDR3 nucleotides read TGTGCCAGTAGTATAATCAGGATGGCTTACAATCAGCCCCAGCATTTT.

This chain links TRBV5-4 with TRBJ1-6; D not resolved. This CDR3 spans 14 amino acids. The V gene lost 1 base and the J gene lost 3 bases, with 5 bases spanning the gap. CDR1 and CDR2 from the germline V gene are SGHNT and YYREEE (reference sequence). This CDR3 reads CASSLSGYNSPLHF. In nucleotides, the CDR3 is TGTGCCAGCAGCTTGAGTGGCTATAATTCACCCCTCCACTTT.

This clone was picked up one time. The gene calls are TRBV30 and TRBJ1-5; D is possibly TRBD1 (5 bases). The CDR3 totals 13 residues. Germline-derived CDR1 and CDR2 are GTSNPN and SVGIG (reference sequence). V lost 5 bases to trimming and J lost 7 bases, with 15 bases between them. The CDR3 DNA sequence: TGTGCCTGGGATGGGGCTGGGGGACAGCCCCAGCATTTT. Amino acid sequence: CAWDGAGGQPQHF.

The chain links TRBV6-5 to TRBJ1-6; a weak D match, TRBD1 (5 bases). CDR1 MNHEY and CDR2 SVGAGI come from the germline V gene. This CDR3 is 15 amino acids long. V was trimmed by 2 bases and J by 7 bases, leaving 12 bases between them. The CDR3 is CASSYNWGKNSPLHF. The CDR3 bases are TGTGCCAGCAGTTACAACTGGGGGAAGAATTCACCCCTCCACTTT.

The rearrangement uses TRBV7-2 and TRBJ1-4; TRBD1 matches 10 bases. The CDR3 is made up of 18 amino acids. Germline assignment: CDR1 SGHTA and CDR2 FQGNSA. After removal of 0 bases from V and 2 bases from J, the junction contained 6 bases not matched to a gene. The CDR3 here is CASSLAGQGWGTNEKLFF. In nucleotides, the CDR3 is TGTGCCAGCAGCTTAGCGGGACAGGGGTGGGGCACTAATGAAAAACTGTTTTTT.

The gene calls are TRBV12-5 and TRBJ1-1; weak D call: TRBD1 (6 bases). Germline V gene data show CDR1 as LGHNT and CDR2 as FRNRAP. The CDR3 spans 14 residues. Trimming removed 3 bases from V and 3 bases from J, with 11 bases in between. CDR3 sequence (DNA): TGTGCTAGTGGTTTCGGGTCAGGGGACACTGAAGCTTTCTTT. Amino acid sequence: CASGFGSGDTEAFF. The full variable domain, rest sourced from reference TRBV12-5 and TRBJ1-1, is DARVTQTPRHKVTEMGQEVTMRCQPILGHNTVFWYRQTMMQGLELLAYFRNRAPLDDSGMPKDRFSAEMPDATLATLKIQPSEPRDSAVYFCASGFGSGDTEAFFGQGTRLTVV.

This chain connects TRBV12-5 to TRBJ1-2; 8 bases map to TRBD1. From germline, CDR1 is LGHNT and CDR2 FRNRAP. The CDR3 sequence is 11 residues long. The J segment lost 12 bases and the V segment lost 7 bases, leaving 7 bases of the junction unmatched. The CDR3: CASAKDRAHTF. In DNA form, the CDR3 reads TGTGCTAGTGCCAAGGACAGGGCGCACACCTTC.

This rearrangement joins TRBV18 to TRBJ1-3, with no clear D. The germline V gene has CDR1 KGHSH and CDR2 LQKENI. The CDR3 sequence is 12 residues long. Trimming left V 2 bases short and J 8 bases short, with 7 bases between. This chain's CDR3 is CASSPGIDTIYF. CDR3 in DNA: TGTGCCAGCTCACCAGGGATTGACACCATATATTTT.

The CDR3 sequence is CASSVEEYQPQHF. As DNA, the CDR3 is TGTGCCAGCAGCGTAGAGGAGTATCAGCCCCAGCATTTT. The gene calls are TRBV9 and TRBJ1-5; D call uncertain. The CDR3 length is 13 residues. The germline CDR1 and CDR2 sequences are SGDLS and YYNGEE. Trimming removed 0 bases at V and 5 bases at J, with 6 bases between.